Below, 32 T cell receptor beta chains from the same sample are listed, as sequenced in a study of cytotoxic CD8 clonotypes in ibrutinib-treated CLL. TCRdb keeps only in-frame clones here, not all; method: immunoSEQ multiplex PCR. Of under 200,000 clones listed, around 80% are singletons. The specimen was PBMCs, collected after 24 months of ibrutinib treatment. The receptors here all came from a human donor with chronic lymphocytic leukemia.

The chain combines TRBV4-1 with TRBJ1-2, with D tentatively TRBD1 (6 bases). The germline CDR1 and CDR2 sequences are MGHRA and YSYEKL. The V end was cut by 1 base, the J end by 5 bases, with 20 bases between. The CDR3 sequence is 17 residues long. CDR3 nucleotides: TGCGCCAGCAGCCAAGGAAGAACAGGGCCGAGGGGGTATGGCTACACCTTC. Protein product: CASSQGRTGPRGYGYTF.

J is TRBJ2-7 and V is TRBV2; D tentatively reads TRBD1 or TRBD2 (6 bases each). This CDR3 comprises 14 residues. Trimming shortened V by 2 bases and J by 4 bases, and 12 bases separated the two germline ends. CDR1 and CDR2 (germline): SNHLY, FYNNEI. The CDR3 sequence: CASSEKRRGYEQYF. The CDR3 nucleotides are TGTGCCAGCAGTGAAAAACGGAGGGGGTACGAGCAGTACTTC.

This chain links TRBV19 with TRBJ1-1; D gene ambiguous. Per the germline V gene, CDR1 is LNHDA and CDR2 is SQIVND (reference sequence). Trimming took 6 bases from V and 3 from J, leaving 14 bases between them. The CDR3 is made up of 14 amino acids. CDR3 bases: TGTGCCAGTAGGTCGACTACGCTGGACACTGAAGCTTTCTTT. This codes for CASRSTTLDTEAFF.

The count of this clone is one. The rearrangement links TRBV19 to TRBJ1-2; 9 bases line up with TRBD1. Germline CDR1 LNHDA, CDR2 SQIVND (reference sequence). The CDR3 covers 15 residues. Germline trimming cut 1 base from V and 9 bases from J; bases unmatched to any gene: 9. The CDR3: CASSIAVRDRERYTF. The CDR3 bases are TGTGCCAGTAGTATAGCAGTACGGGACAGGGAGCGCTACACCTTC.

The chain couples TRBV6-5 to TRBJ1-1; D remains unclear. The germline gives CDR1 MNHEY, CDR2 SVGAGI. The CDR3 contains 15 residues. V lost 0 bases, J lost 0 bases, and 8 bases lay in between. This CDR3 reads CASSYSRNMNTEAFF. The CDR3 DNA reads as TGTGCCAGCAGTTACTCGAGGAATATGAACACTGAAGCTTTCTTT.

This rearrangement joins TRBV2 to TRBJ2-5, with no clear D. The CDR3 is 15 residues long. Trimming pared 5 bases from V and 2 bases from J, leaving 15 bases between. Germline V gene data show CDR1 as SNHLY and CDR2 as FYNNEI. CDR3 region: CASSPLPTEQETQYF. Here the CDR3 DNA reads TGTGCCAGCAGTCCTCTTCCTACCGAACAAGAGACCCAGTACTTC.

This clone was detected a few times. The J gene is TRBJ2-5, the V gene TRBV7-2; perhaps TRBD1 as D (6 bases). The CDR3 runs 17 residues. Germline loops: CDR1 SGHTA, CDR2 FQGNSA. Trimming removed 0 bases at V and 4 bases at J, with 18 bases between. The CDR3 spells CASSLAVVGRGRETQYF. The CDR3 coding sequence is TGTGCCAGCAGCTTAGCAGTTGTGGGCAGGGGAAGAGAGACCCAGTACTTC. The full variable domain, completed using reference TRBV7-2 and TRBJ2-5, is GAGVSQSPSNKVTEKGKDVELRCDPISGHTALYWYRQSLGQGLEFLIYFQGNSAPDKSGLPSDRFSAERTGGSVSTLTIQRTQQEDSAVYLCASSLAVVGRGRETQYFGPGTRLLVL.

The genes are TRBV19 and TRBJ2-3; D unclear. CDR1 is LNHDA and CDR2 is SQIVND in the germline V gene (reference sequence). The CDR3 sequence is 14 residues long. V lost 5 bases and J lost 0, with 9 bases in between. The CDR3 DNA sequence: TGTGCCAGTAGTTCAAGTCCTAGCACAGATACGCAGTATTTT. Protein sequence: CASSSSPSTDTQYF.

The chain links TRBV7-7 to TRBJ2-5; D is uncertain. Trimming removed 3 bases from V and 1 base from J, with 9 bases in between. Germline CDR1 reads SSHAT; CDR2 reads FNYEAQ (reference sequence). The CDR3 runs to 14 residues. The CDR3 region has the DNA TGTGCCAGCAGCTTCCAGCATCCCCAAGAGACCCAGTACTTC. Protein sequence: CASSFQHPQETQYF.

The chain employs TRBV15 and TRBJ2-1, with D possibly being TRBD2 (6 bases). Germline assignment: CDR1 LNHNV and CDR2 YYDKDF (reference sequence). The V end lost 3 bases, the J end lost 4 bases, and 16 bases lay between the germline ends. There are 16 residues in the CDR3. The CDR3 DNA follows: TGTGCCACCAGCAGGCCTATTGCGGGGCCTTACAATGAGCAGTTCTTC. Residues: CATSRPIAGPYNEQFF.

The chain couples TRBV7-9 to TRBJ2-7; D is perhaps TRBD1 or TRBD2 (5 bases each). From germline, CDR1 is SEHNR and CDR2 FQNEAQ (reference sequence). There are 14 residues in the CDR3. Trimming took 5 bases from V and 1 from J, leaving 12 bases between them. This chain's CDR3 is CASSTRDGSYEQYF. The CDR3 coding sequence is TGTGCCAGCAGCACCCGGGACGGTTCCTACGAGCAGTACTTC.

This clone was detected only a few times. The CDR3 region is CAWSVWQGGEAFF. Here the CDR3 DNA reads TGTGCCTGGAGTGTTTGGCAGGGCGGTGAAGCTTTCTTT. The chain employs TRBV30 and TRBJ1-1, with a weak D call TRBD1 (5 bases). The CDR3 loop spans 13 amino acids. V dropped 0 bases and J dropped 7 bases, with 12 bases sitting between them. Germline CDR1 GTSNPN, CDR2 SVGIG (reference sequence).

The chain combines TRBV29-1 with TRBJ2-3; 9 bases fit TRBD2. The germline CDR1 and CDR2 sequences are SQVTM and ANQGSEA. Losses at the gene ends were 6 bases for V and 0 bases for J; bases not matched to a gene: 4. This CDR3 contains 14 residues. CDR3 coding DNA: TGCAGCGTAGGACTAGCGTCTAGCACAGATACGCAGTATTTT. Translation: CSVGLASSTDTQYF.

The chain uses TRBV5-8 and TRBJ2-1, with TRBD2 as a possible D gene (5 bases). The V and J ends lost 1 base and 6 bases respectively, with 14 bases between them. The germline CDR1 and CDR2 sequences are SGHTS and YDEGEE. The CDR3 length is 15 residues. DNA of the CDR3: TGTGCCAGCAGCTTGCGCAGGTTCGGGGTCAATGAGCAGTTCTTC. Amino acids: CASSLRRFGVNEQFF.

V and J are TRBV11-3 and TRBJ2-5; the D gene is possibly TRBD1 (6 bases). V dropped 4 bases and J dropped 10 bases, with 13 bases sitting between them. Germline V CDR1 and CDR2: SGHNT, YENEEA. The CDR3 is 12 amino acids. The CDR3 nucleotides read TGTGCCAGCAGCTGGGGGCAAGGCATCCAGTACTTC. It translates to CASSWGQGIQYF.

The CDR3 reads CASSWEWTEYNEQFF. CDR3 nucleotide sequence: TGTGCCAGCAGCTGGGAGTGGACGGAATACAATGAGCAGTTCTTC. The genes are TRBV11-2 and TRBJ2-1; perhaps TRBD2 as D (5 bases). This CDR3 is 15 amino acids long. CDR1 and CDR2 from the germline V gene are SGHAT and FQNNGV. Trimming took 4 bases from V and 4 from J, leaving 14 bases between them.

The chain is built from TRBV9 and TRBJ1-5, with 8 positions matching TRBD1. The length of the CDR3 is 18 residues. Germline V gives CDR1 SGDLS, CDR2 YYNGEE. Unmatched junction bases numbered 16, after V lost 4 bases and J lost 4 bases. The CDR3 is CASSPYGDRGHGNQPQHF. In nucleotides, the CDR3 is TGTGCCAGCAGCCCCTACGGAGACAGGGGTCACGGAAATCAGCCCCAGCATTTT. Full variable domain (outside the CDR3, taken from reference TRBV9 and TRBJ1-5): DSGVTQTPKHLITATGQRVTLRCSPRSGDLSVYWYQQSLDQGLQFLIQYYNGEERAKGNILERFSAQQFPDLHSELNLSSLELGDSALYFCASSPYGDRGHGNQPQHFGDGTRLSIL.

This chain connects TRBV19 to TRBJ2-7, with 8 bases that match TRBD2. V shed 5 bases and J 6 bases; nucleotides not matched to a gene: 9. There are 14 residues in the CDR3. Germline V lookup: CDR1 LNHDA, CDR2 SQIVND (reference sequence). CDR3 protein: CASSLPGLVTEQYF. Written as DNA, the CDR3 is TGTGCCAGTAGTCTCCCGGGACTAGTAACCGAGCAGTACTTC.

The rearrangement joins TRBV6-6 to TRBJ1-3; a weak D match, TRBD1 (6 bases). V was pared by 3 bases and J by 3 bases, with 12 bases between. CDR3 length equals 15 residues. Germline lookup yields CDR1 MNHNY and CDR2 SVGAGI (reference sequence). CDR3 bases: TGTGCCAGCAGTTATTCAACAGGGTATGGAAACACCATATATTTT. Translating it yields CASSYSTGYGNTIYF.

The J gene is TRBJ1-1, the V gene TRBV7-9; TRBD1 aligns across 10 bases. CDR1 is SEHNR and CDR2 is FQNEAQ in the germline V gene (reference sequence). The CDR3 runs to 14 residues. The V and J ends lost 5 bases and 5 bases, in that order; junction bases with no gene match: 5. The CDR3 region is CASSQTGGATEAFF. The CDR3 DNA is TGTGCCAGCAGCCAGACAGGGGGCGCGACTGAAGCTTTCTTT.

V usage is TRBV5-1 and J usage is TRBJ1-1; D is ambiguous. V gave up 4 bases and J gave up 4 bases, with 17 bases separating them. Germline CDR1 reads SGHRS; CDR2 reads YFSETQ. This CDR3 comprises 15 residues. CDR3 in amino acids: CASSLVILGSTEAFF. CDR3 nucleotides: TGCGCCAGCAGCCTTGTTATTTTAGGGAGCACTGAAGCTTTCTTT. Combining the CDR3 with reference TRBV5-1 and TRBJ1-1 gives the whole variable domain KAGVTQTPRYLIKTRGQQVTLSCSPISGHRSVSWYQQTPGQGLQFLFEYFSETQRNKGNFPGRFSGRQFSNSRSEMNVSTLELGDSALYLCASSLVILGSTEAFFGQGTRLTVV.

Only a few counts were recorded for this clone. V usage is TRBV7-3 and J usage is TRBJ2-1, with D possibly TRBD2 on 5 matching bases. Trimming cost V 5 bases and J 2 bases, with 19 bases left between them. In germline, CDR1 is SGHTA, CDR2 FQGTGA. The CDR3 is made up of 17 amino acids. CDR3 loop: CASSQRGGYSPYNEQFF. CDR3 in DNA: TGTGCCAGCAGCCAAAGAGGAGGCTATTCCCCCTACAATGAGCAGTTCTTC.

The chain uses TRBV9 and TRBJ2-7; D not resolved. This CDR3 comprises 12 residues. Trimming removed 3 bases at V and 6 bases at J, with 10 bases between. Per the germline V gene, CDR1 is SGDLS and CDR2 is YYNGEE. The CDR3 here is CASSGTVGEQYF. CDR3 sequence (DNA): TGTGCCAGCAGCGGAACAGTGGGCGAGCAGTACTTC.

The rearrangement joins TRBV7-2 to TRBJ2-7; D is possibly TRBD1 (5 bases). Trimming removed 2 bases from V and 3 bases from J, with 5 bases in between. Germline assignment: CDR1 SGHTA and CDR2 FQGNSA. This CDR3 is built from 12 residues. CDR3 DNA: TGTGCCAGCAGCTTACAGGGCTACGAGCAGTACTTC. Its protein is CASSLQGYEQYF.

The chain uses TRBV18 and TRBJ2-7; TRBD2 is a possible D gene (6 bases). Trimming took off 6 bases at V and 6 bases at J, with 15 bases between the two ends. This CDR3 comprises 13 residues. CDR1 KGHSH and CDR2 LQKENI come from the germline V gene. The CDR3 loop is CASSPTRGLEQYF. Here the CDR3 DNA reads TGTGCCAGCTCTCCAACGCGGGGTCTCGAGCAGTACTTC.

This clone was detected once. V and J are TRBV19 and TRBJ2-1; 9 bases fit TRBD2. Germline V lookup: CDR1 LNHDA, CDR2 SQIVND (reference sequence). J gave up 6 bases and V 4 bases, and 7 bases lay outside the gene matches. The CDR3 is made up of 15 amino acids. DNA of the CDR3: TGTGCCAGTAGTACCCTAGCGGGACCATCCAATGAGCAGTTCTTC. This translates into CASSTLAGPSNEQFF.

J is TRBJ2-7 and V is TRBV13, with 10 bases lining up with TRBD2. V shed 5 bases and J 7 bases; nucleotides not matched to a gene: 14. CDR3 size: 16 residues. The germline CDR1 and CDR2 sequences are PRHDT and FYEKMQ (reference sequence). CDR3 sequence reads: CASSHSPGTSAAEQYF. The CDR3 DNA follows: TGTGCCAGCAGCCACTCACCCGGGACTAGCGCAGCAGAGCAGTACTTC. The whole variable domain, filled in from reference TRBV13 and TRBJ2-7, reads AAGVIQSPRHLIKEKRETATLKCYPIPRHDTVYWYQQGPGQDPQFLISFYEKMQSDKGSIPDRFSAQQFSDYHSELNMSSLELGDSALYFCASSHSPGTSAAEQYFGPGTRLTVT.

The count of this clone is one. The V gene is TRBV7-9, the J gene TRBJ1-3; D unresolved. The CDR3 totals 15 residues. Germline V gene lookup returns CDR1 SEHNR and CDR2 FQNEAQ (reference sequence). V gave up 1 base and J gave up 1 base, with 8 bases separating them. CDR3 region: CASSLEGESGNTIYF. The CDR3 nucleotides are TGTGCCAGCAGCTTAGAAGGAGAATCTGGAAACACCATATATTTT.

V usage is TRBV9 and J usage is TRBJ1-2; 7 positions match TRBD1. V was clipped by 5 bases and J by 2 bases; unmatched bases: 9. The CDR3 spans 15 residues. Germline V gives CDR1 SGDLS, CDR2 YYNGEE. The CDR3 region is CASSSFGRGNYGYTF. Written as DNA, the CDR3 is TGTGCCAGCAGTAGTTTCGGCAGGGGGAACTATGGCTACACCTTC.

In this sample, this clone turned up a few times. The chain carries TRBV4-2 and TRBJ2-2; D not resolved. The CDR3 is 14 residues long. Germline CDR1 reads LGHNA; CDR2 reads YNFKEQ. V lost 0 bases, J lost 6 bases, and 8 bases lay in between. CDR3 sequence: CASSQDPQPGELFF. CDR3 DNA sequence: TGTGCCAGCAGCCAAGATCCCCAGCCCGGGGAGCTGTTTTTT.

The rearrangement links TRBV29-1 to TRBJ1-2; no clear D. CDR3 length: 15 amino acids. Trimming removed 5 bases at V and 4 bases at J, with 20 bases between. CDR1 is SQVTM and CDR2 is ANQGSEA in the germline V gene. The CDR3 DNA reads as TGCAGCGTTCAACCCCCCGAGCAGGCAGGCTATGGCTACACCTTC. Residues: CSVQPPEQAGYGYTF.

This clone was recorded a few times. The chain recombines TRBV6-6 with TRBJ1-3; weak D call: TRBD1 (5 bases). Germline CDR1 and CDR2: MNHNY and SVGAGI (reference sequence). Between the trimmed V and J ends, which lost 8 bases and 2 bases, there was a span of 19 bases. The CDR3 has 16 residues. The CDR3 spells CASRTGGRLTGNTIYF. CDR3 coding DNA: TGTGCCAGCCGAACCGGGGGAAGACTTACTGGAAACACCATATATTTT.